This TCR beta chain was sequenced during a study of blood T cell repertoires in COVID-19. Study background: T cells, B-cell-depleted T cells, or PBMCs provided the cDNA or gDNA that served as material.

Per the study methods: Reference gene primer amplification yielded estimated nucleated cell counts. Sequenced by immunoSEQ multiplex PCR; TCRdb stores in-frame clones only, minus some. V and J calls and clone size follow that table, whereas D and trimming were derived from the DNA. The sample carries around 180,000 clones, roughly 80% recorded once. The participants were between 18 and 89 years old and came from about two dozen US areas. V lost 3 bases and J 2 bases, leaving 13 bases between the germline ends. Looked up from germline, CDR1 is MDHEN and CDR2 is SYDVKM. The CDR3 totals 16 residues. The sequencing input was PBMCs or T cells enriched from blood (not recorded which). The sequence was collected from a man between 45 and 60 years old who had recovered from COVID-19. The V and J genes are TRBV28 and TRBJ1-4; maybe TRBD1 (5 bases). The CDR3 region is CASSFPGRGTNEKLFF. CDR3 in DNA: TGTGCCAGCAGTTTCCCAGGGCGTGGGACTAATGAAAAACTGTTTTTT.